This is a list of T cell receptor beta chains from one sample in a study of OX40 agonist ivuxolimab in advanced cancers. Sequenced by immunoSEQ multiplex PCR; TCRdb stores in-frame clones only, minus some. The table shows 60,000 to 80,000 clones, with 89% occurring only once. The specimen comprised CD4+ or CD8+ T cells sorted from blood, sampled in a trial of the OX40 agonist ivuxolimab. The receptors originated from an adult with an advanced solid tumor such as melanoma, head and neck, liver or kidney cancer. The CDR3 runs from the conserved cysteine through the conserved F or W. The order of the fields is D gene, J gene, clone size, V gene, CDR3 protein, CDR3 DNA. D genes are given only for firm matches. A row's size may be missing; if present it is once, few, many or a size class.

TRBD2	TRBJ2-2	NA	TRBV5-1	CASTLAGGAGELFF	TGCGCCAGCACCCTAGCGGGAGGGGCCGGGGAGCTGTTTTTT
TRBD1	TRBJ2-3	NA	TRBV5-6	CASKKGAATDTQYF	TGTGCCAGCAAGAAGGGGGCTGCCACAGATACGCAGTATTTT
NA	TRBJ1-6	NA	TRBV6-5	CASSEVSNSPLHF	TGTGCCAGCAGTGAAGTTTCTAATTCACCCCTCCACTTT
TRBD2	TRBJ2-2	NA	TRBV6-5	CASGQLAGNTGELFF	TGTGCCAGCGGTCAACTAGCGGGGAACACCGGGGAGCTGTTTTTT
NA	TRBJ2-7	NA	TRBV13	CASSLGSAHEQYF	TGTGCCAGCAGTTTGGGGAGTGCCCACGAGCAGTACTTC
TRBD2	TRBJ2-2	NA	TRBV5-1	CASSLPSSGGATGELFF	TGCGCCAGCAGCTTGCCCTCTAGCGGGGGGGCGACCGGGGAGCTGTTTTTT
TRBD1	TRBJ1-1	NA	TRBV18	CASSSAGTGAGWTEAFF	TGTGCCAGCTCAAGTGCGGGGACAGGGGCCGGGTGGACTGAAGCTTTCTTT
NA	TRBJ2-6	NA	TRBV4-1	CASSQPSPLRSGANVLTF	TGCGCCAGCAGCCAACCTTCGCCCCTCCGCTCTGGGGCCAACGTCCTGACTTTC
NA	TRBJ2-1	NA	TRBV4-1	CASSQLIAIVRGNEQFF	TGCGCCAGCAGCCAATTGATAGCCATCGTCAGGGGCAATGAGCAGTTCTTC
NA	TRBJ1-1	NA	TRBV6-5	CASSSPGRNTEAFF	TGTGCCAGCAGTTCTCCAGGAAGGAACACTGAAGCTTTCTTT
TRBD2	TRBJ2-1	NA	TRBV7-3	CASSVTSKAEQFF	TGTGCCAGCAGCGTGACTAGCAAGGCTGAGCAGTTCTTC
NA	TRBJ2-7	NA	TRBV6-5	CASSYSRLSYEQYF	TGTGCCAGCAGTTACTCGAGGCTCTCCTACGAGCAGTACTTC
NA	TRBJ2-6	NA	TRBV28	CASSTGANVLTF	TGTGCCAGCAGTACAGGGGCCAACGTCCTGACTTTC
NA	TRBJ2-3	NA	TRBV5-8	CASSLGPDTDTQYF	TGTGCCAGCAGCCTCGGGCCAGACACAGATACGCAGTATTTT
NA	TRBJ1-2	few	TRBV18	CASSPYDYGYTF	TGTGCCAGCTCACCCTATGACTATGGCTACACCTTC
NA	TRBJ2-3	NA	TRBV11-2	CASSLAMYRESTDTQYF	TGTGCCAGCAGCTTAGCCATGTACCGGGAGAGCACAGATACGCAGTATTTT
NA	TRBJ1-2	NA	TRBV19	CASSIDLNEMSGYTF	TGTGCCAGTAGTATAGATCTGAACGAAATGAGTGGCTACACCTTC
NA	TRBJ2-1	once	TRBV4-1	CASSQPLYEQFF	TGCGCCAGCAGCCAGCCCTTGTATGAGCAGTTCTTC
NA	TRBJ1-2	once	TRBV5-6	CASSPGAGNYGYTF	TGTGCCAGCAGCCCCGGGGCAGGGAACTATGGCTACACCTTC
NA	TRBJ2-3	NA	TRBV28	CASSLDHTDTQYF	TGTGCCAGCAGCCTAGACCATACAGATACGCAGTATTTT
TRBD2	TRBJ2-2	NA	TRBV4-1	CASSQAGGPAGELFF	TGCGCCAGCAGCCAAGCGGGGGGGCCGGCCGGGGAGCTGTTTTTT
NA	TRBJ2-1	NA	TRBV6-6	CASTGNEQFF	TGTGCCAGCACCGGCAATGAGCAGTTCTTC
NA	TRBJ1-2	once	TRBV19	CASSPGRGGYTF	TGTGCCAGTAGCCCAGGGAGGGGTGGCTACACCTTC
NA	TRBJ1-4	NA	TRBV6-1	CVSGRVNDKLFF	TGTGTGTCGGGCAGGGTTAATGACAAACTGTTTTTT
NA	TRBJ2-7	few	TRBV7-9	CASSLVGRGHSYEQYF	TGTGCCAGCAGCTTAGTAGGCAGGGGCCACTCCTACGAGCAGTACTTC
NA	TRBJ2-7	NA	TRBV4-2	CASSQDTATYEQYF	TGTGCCAGCAGCCAAGACACAGCCACCTACGAGCAGTACTTC
TRBD2	TRBJ2-1	NA	TRBV4-2	CASSQGLAGAYEQFF	TGTGCCAGCAGCCAAGGACTAGCGGGAGCATATGAGCAGTTCTTC
TRBD2	TRBJ2-1	NA	TRBV2	CASSDSRGGPGEQFF	TGTGCCAGCAGCGACAGCCGGGGGGGACCAGGTGAGCAGTTCTTC
NA	TRBJ2-7	NA	TRBV5-1	CASSQFGLDYEQYF	TGCGCCAGCAGCCAATTTGGACTCGACTACGAGCAGTACTTC
NA	TRBJ2-1	NA	TRBV6-5	CASKQGLSYNEQFF	TGTGCCAGCAAGCAGGGTCTCTCCTACAATGAGCAGTTCTTC
NA	TRBJ2-1	NA	TRBV6-6	CASTKGGAYNEQFF	TGTGCCAGCACCAAGGGGGGGGCCTACAATGAGCAGTTCTTC
TRBD1	TRBJ1-2	NA	TRBV10-3	CAISVTLDRAGYTF	TGTGCCATCAGTGTTACTCTCGACAGGGCTGGCTACACCTTC
NA	TRBJ2-5	NA	TRBV7-2	CASRRGLQETQYF	TGTGCCAGCAGGAGAGGACTACAAGAGACCCAGTACTTC
TRBD1	TRBJ1-1	NA	TRBV19	CASIDRGRSNTEAFF	TGTGCCAGTATTGACAGGGGCCGATCGAACACTGAAGCTTTCTTT
NA	TRBJ1-5	NA	TRBV7-9	CASSLSGNQPQHF	TGTGCCAGCAGCTTGTCAGGGAATCAGCCCCAGCATTTT
TRBD1	TRBJ2-7	once	TRBV7-6	CASSPRDRAYEQYF	TGTGCCAGCAGCCCTCGGGACAGGGCCTACGAGCAGTACTTC
TRBD2	TRBJ2-1	once	TRBV7-2	CASSSGLARNEQFF	TGTGCCAGCAGCTCCGGACTAGCGCGGAATGAGCAGTTCTTC
TRBD1	TRBJ1-4	NA	TRBV28	CASRTGGGEKLFF	TGTGCCAGCAGAACAGGGGGGGGTGAAAAACTGTTTTTT
TRBD2	TRBJ2-7	once	TRBV7-2	CASSFVLAGTYEQYF	TGTGCCAGCAGCTTCGTCCTAGCGGGAACCTACGAGCAGTACTTC
TRBD1	TRBJ2-1	NA	TRBV18	CASSPGQGSNNEQFF	TGTGCCAGCTCACCAGGACAGGGTAGCAACAATGAGCAGTTCTTC
NA	TRBJ2-1	NA	TRBV7-2	CASSLRGSEQFF	TGTGCCAGCAGCTTAAGAGGGAGTGAGCAGTTCTTC
NA	TRBJ2-7	NA	TRBV23-1	CASTLTGFHEQYF	TGCGCCAGCACCCTGACGGGGTTCCACGAGCAGTACTTC
TRBD2	TRBJ2-7	few	TRBV7-3	CASSAAGGEQYF	TGTGCCAGCAGCGCGGCGGGAGGGGAGCAGTACTTC
TRBD1	TRBJ2-7	NA	TRBV18	CASSPSQGAFHEQYF	TGTGCCAGCTCACCTTCACAGGGGGCGTTCCACGAGCAGTACTTC
NA	TRBJ2-1	NA	TRBV5-1	CASSPTRGSYNEQFF	TGCGCCAGCAGCCCAACACGGGGTTCCTACAATGAGCAGTTCTTC
NA	TRBJ2-7	NA	TRBV15	CATSRDLAQGGEQYF	TGTGCCACCAGCAGAGATCTCGCACAGGGTGGGGAGCAGTACTTC
TRBD1	TRBJ2-7	NA	TRBV7-9	CASNGQGQPSYEQYF	TGTGCCAGCAACGGACAGGGGCAACCTTCCTACGAGCAGTACTTC
TRBD2	TRBJ2-3	once	TRBV28	CASSGRGRGTDTQYF	TGTGCCAGCAGTGGGCGGGGGAGAGGCACAGATACGCAGTATTTT
TRBD1	TRBJ1-5	NA	TRBV6-6	CASSQQGLNQPQHF	TGTGCCAGCAGTCAACAGGGGCTTAATCAGCCCCAGCATTTT
NA	TRBJ1-5	once	TRBV19	CASRGLNSNQPQHF	TGTGCCAGTAGGGGGCTTAATAGCAATCAGCCCCAGCATTTT
NA	TRBJ2-7	NA	TRBV11-2	CASSLLTRGEQYF	TGTGCCAGCAGCTTATTAACTAGAGGCGAGCAGTACTTC